This TCR beta chain is from a study of cytotoxic CD8 clonotypes in ibrutinib-treated CLL. Study-wide points: Baseline values of clonality outstripped age-matched healthy donors and followed circulating CD8+ T-cell counts. An increase in clonality occurred at ibrutinib response, followed by a return toward baseline at progression.

Only in-frame clones appear in the TCRdb table, and some are missing; sequencing was by immunoSEQ multiplex PCR. The sample lists roughly 170,000 clones; 84% were seen once. This CDR3 is built from 14 residues. Looked up from germline, CDR1 is MNHEY and CDR2 is SVGAGI. The V end lost 6 bases, the J end lost 0 bases, and 9 bases lay between the germline ends. This clone was recorded once. Its target is unknown. The sequence was obtained from a human donor with chronic lymphocytic leukemia. Source: PBMCs, taken after 24 months of ibrutinib treatment. The chain is built from TRBV6-5 and TRBJ1-5; D is unclear. CDR3 DNA: TGTGCCAGCAGGGACGGATATAGCAATCAGCCCCAGCATTTT. Translating it yields CASRDGYSNQPQHF.